The clone carrying this T cell receptor beta chain has only a few counts. Produced via immunoSEQ multiplex PCR; TCRdb's table is partial and in-frame only. Here the sample spans 150,000 or so clones, roughly 70% being singletons. Per the germline V gene, CDR1 is MNHNY and CDR2 is SVGAGI (reference sequence). V gave up 7 bases and J gave up 3 bases, with 16 bases separating them. This CDR3 contains 14 residues. This specimen belongs to a study of blood T cell repertoires in COVID-19. This sequence originates from a woman of 80 years or more with acute or convalescent COVID-19. The V call is TRBV6-6, the J call TRBJ2-7; D is unresolved. The sequenced sample was peripheral blood. The DNA for the CDR3 is TGTGCCAGCACTCTAACGCCGGGTGTCTACGAGCAGTACTTC. This codes for CASTLTPGVYEQYF.